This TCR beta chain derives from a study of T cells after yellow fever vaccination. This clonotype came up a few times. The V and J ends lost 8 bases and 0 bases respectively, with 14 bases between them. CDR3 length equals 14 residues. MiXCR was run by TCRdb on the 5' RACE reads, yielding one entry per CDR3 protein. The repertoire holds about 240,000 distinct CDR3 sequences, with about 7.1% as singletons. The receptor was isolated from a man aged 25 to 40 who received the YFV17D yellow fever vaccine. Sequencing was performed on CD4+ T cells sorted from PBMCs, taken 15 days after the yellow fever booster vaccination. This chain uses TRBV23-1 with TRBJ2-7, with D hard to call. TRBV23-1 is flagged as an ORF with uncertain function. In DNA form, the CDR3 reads TGCGCCAGCCCGACGGGTGGTAGCTCCTACGAGCAGTACTTC. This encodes CASPTGGSSYEQYF.